This T cell receptor (beta chain) was captured in a study of blood T cell repertoires in COVID-19 (TCRdb year 2020). For the wider study: Samples from collaborators originated in the United States, Italy and Spain and spanned both the acute and convalescent phases of COVID-19. The repertoires were released in a freely available public database meant as a resource for research on the immune response to SARS-CoV-2. The prospective study material was composed of cDNA or gDNA derived from T cells, B-cell-depleted T cells, or PBMCs. Nearly every sample came with metadata listing a de-identified subject ID, COVID-19 status, age in years and sex. HLA class I and class II types, where available, came from metadata supplied by the sample provider rather than from assay-based typing. Deeply sampled blood TCRbeta repertoires from subjects exposed to, actively infected with, or recovered from COVID-19 were included in the dataset. The samples were drawn from two sources: the first 160 participants of the ongoing ImmuneRACE study, and over 1,000 subjects contributed by 6 global collaborators.

Participants in the prospective study were enrolled through a virtual design, were aged about 18 to 90 years, and lived in approximately 25 United States geographic areas. Cohort assignment in the prospective study relied on participant-reported clinical history from a screening survey and a study questionnaire. For ImmuneRACE Cohort 3, a participant was defined as recovered based on two consecutive negative NP/OP PCR tests, clearance by a healthcare professional, or resolution of symptoms. In the prospective study, mobile phlebotomists collected whole blood, serum and a nasopharyngeal or oropharyngeal swab from each participant. Over an approximately 2-month period, participants in the prospective study had the option of providing additional blood draws and questionnaires. Before DNA extraction, blood samples from the prospective study were shipped at room temperature or frozen. Counted from cysteine to phenylalanine, this CDR3 has 14 amino acids. This entry keeps only the CDR3 DNA: 42 bases, framed from base 1. In the germline V gene (reference sequence), CDR1 corresponds to SSHAT and CDR2 to FNYEAQ.

A word on this clone: The antigen it binds to is not known. A junction boundary mismatches the germline segment, possibly from a read error.

The immunoSEQ Assay, a bias-controlled multiplex PCR, was used to amplify TCRbeta CDR3 regions from genomic DNA. Processing in the source paper ran as follows. Within the assay, amplification of reference gene primers was used to estimate how many nucleated cells each sample contained. To quantify the absolute abundance of each unique TCRbeta CDR3 rearrangement, sequence reads were collapsed and filtered. For each sample, productive Simpson clonality was calculated as the square root of Simpson's diversity index across productive rearrangements. This immuneACCESS table, as held by TCRdb, lists in-frame sequences with V and J called but not all clones. Of the missing ones, under half trace to an unresolved V gene in checked studies; the others have no known cause. The V and J calls and clone size come from that table; D and trimming were worked out from the DNA. For this sample there are approximately 200,000 clones; roughly four fifths appear just once. Jointly, the top ten make up 1.8% of the sample.

The full study reports these points: How much clinical and demographic metadata was included differed by source and by participant, and the metadata was provided uncurated.

The receptor's source is a man aged 55 to 70 who had recovered from COVID-19. The chain employs TRBV7-7 and TRBJ1-3; a confident D gene designation cannot be given. The sequenced sample was PBMCs or T cells enriched from blood (not recorded which). The CDR3 reads CASSLSDSGNTIYF. The DNA is as follows: TGTGCTAGCAGCTTATCAGACTCTGGAAACACCATATATTTT. This CDR3, with the reference TRBV7-7 and TRBJ1-3 proteins standing in past its ends, gives the full variable domain GAGVSQSPRYKVTKRGQDVTLRCDPISSHATLYWYQQALGQGPEFLTYFNYEAQPDKSGLPSDRFSAERPEGSISTLTIQRTEQRDSAMYRCASSLSDSGNTIYFGEGSWLTVV.